This TCR beta chain derives from a study of blood T cell repertoires in COVID-19. Study-level background: In each case, the material was cDNA or gDNA derived from T cells, B-cell-depleted T cells, or PBMCs.

Germline V CDR1 and CDR2: KGHDR, SFDVKD. This CDR3 spans 15 amino acids. Trimming stripped 3 bases from V and 2 bases from J, with 13 bases between. In the authors' methods: Estimated nucleated cell counts came from reference gene primer amplification. Here immunoSEQ multiplex PCR was the method, and the copy in TCRdb shows in-frame clones only, minus some. That table gives V, J and clone size, and the DNA gave D and trimming. This table holds 280,000 or so clones, 85% found once. The clonotype comes from a human donor in a cohort sampled during active COVID-19. Sequencing was carried out using peripheral blood. This chain joins TRBV24-1 and TRBJ2-7; perhaps TRBD2 as D (5 bases). The CDR3 loop reads CATSDPRADPYEQYF. The CDR3 nucleotides read TGTGCCACCAGTGATCCGCGGGCGGACCCCTACGAGCAGTACTTC.